These 23 T cell receptor beta chains came from one sample sequenced in a study of tumor-infiltrating lymphocytes in primary liver carcinoma. TCR beta cDNA came from about 500 ng total RNA, primed with a constant-region primer. Three-round nested multiplex PCR performed with slightly modified ARM-PCR produced the TCR beta libraries. PCR rounds one and two used TRBV1-TRBV30 forward primers with a C-beta reverse primer for 10 cycles each. MiXCR was run by TCRdb on the multiplex PCR reads, yielding one entry per CDR3 protein. This table has about 310,000 distinct CDR3 sequences, 50% to 60% appearing once. Blood RNA came from unsorted whole blood; germline DNA was also extracted. Material: peripheral blood. The receptor source for this set is a woman aged 25 to 39 with primary liver carcinoma and hepatitis B virus infection.

Concerning this clonotype: A much bigger clone sits one base away, suggesting this may be a read error. This sequence joins TRBV29-1 and TRBJ2-5, with 7 bases lining up with TRBD1. The CDR3 contains 12 residues. V dropped 5 bases and J dropped 2; count of bases not matched to a gene: 2. Germline lookup yields CDR1 SQVTM and CDR2 ANQGSEA. The CDR3 DNA is TGCAGCGTTAGGGACAGTCAAGAGACCCAGTACTTC. Its translation is CSVRDSQETQYF.

This clonotype has only one observation. One junction end disagrees with the germline gene, perhaps due to a read error. The chain uses TRBV29-1 and TRBJ2-2; the D call may be TRBD1 or TRBD2 (7 bases each). The CDR3 consists of 13 residues. Germline-derived CDR1 and CDR2 are SQVTM and ANQGSEA. For the CDR3, the DNA is TGCAGCGTGACAGGGAGGGGACACCGGGGAGCTGTTTTT. Its translation: CSVTGRGHRGAVF.

Of note for this clonotype: With a much larger clone just one base away, this may be a read error. The chain recombines TRBV4-2 with TRBJ2-1; 9 bases are a match to TRBD2. Germline V gene sequence: CDR1 LGHNA, CDR2 YNFKEQ. V dropped 0 bases and J dropped 9; count of bases not matched to a gene: 9. CDR3 length equals 16 residues. This CDR3 is CASSQEGGRAKSEQFF. The CDR3 DNA follows: TGTGCCAGCAGCCAAGAAGGCGGGAGGGCAAAGAGTGAGCAGTTCTTC.

The chain carries TRBV6-6 and TRBJ2-4, with 10 bases identical to TRBD2. The length of the CDR3 is 15 residues. The V gene end was trimmed by 5 bases and the J gene end by 8 bases; junction bases not matched to a gene: 9. Per the germline V gene, CDR1 is MNHNY and CDR2 is SVGAGI (reference sequence). CDR3 residues: CASSGTSARAYIQYF. CDR3 DNA: TGTGCCAGCAGTGGGACTAGCGCGAGAGCGTACATTCAGTACTTC.

For this clonotype: A clone one base away is much larger, so this may be a read error. The chain employs TRBV5-4 and TRBJ2-3; D possibly corresponds to TRBD2 (5 bases). Trimming cost V 4 bases and J 6 bases, with 12 bases left between them. The CDR3 length is 13 residues. Per germline, CDR1 SGHNT and CDR2 YYREEE (reference sequence). The CDR3 sequence is CASSIAGGDTQYF. CDR3 nucleotide sequence: TGTGCCAGCAGCATTGCGGGCGGGGATACGCAGTATTTT.

On this clonotype: Because it lacks the conserved phenylalanine or tryptophan at the end, this CDR3 is likely a read error. The chain carries TRBV28 and TRBJ2-5, with D possibly called TRBD1 or TRBD2 (6 bases each). Germline V gives CDR1 MDHEN, CDR2 SYDVKM. Trimming stripped 5 bases from V and 4 bases from J, with 17 bases between. This CDR3 has 15 amino acids. The CDR3 protein is CASSPLLGGGETQYI. Here the CDR3 DNA reads TGTGCCAGCAGTCCCCTCCTAGGGGGAGGAGAGACCCAGTACATC.

A few counts support this clonotype. The V and J genes are TRBV5-1 and TRBJ2-3; D call uncertain. Germline V gives CDR1 SGHRS, CDR2 YFSETQ. The germline V and J ends were trimmed by 0 bases and 0 bases, with 8 bases remaining between them. CDR3 length: 15 amino acids. The CDR3: CASSLAATSTDTQYF. The CDR3, as DNA: TGCGCCAGCAGCTTGGCGGCCACTAGCACAGATACGCAGTATTTT.

This clonotype was observed at least ten times. J is TRBJ2-1 and V is TRBV29-1, with 8 bases identical to TRBD2. Per the germline V gene, CDR1 is SQVTM and CDR2 is ANQGSEA. This CDR3 comprises 15 residues. With 3 bases clipped from V and 1 base from J, the junction kept 5 bases outside the gene matches. In nucleotides, the CDR3 is TGCAGCGTTGAGGAGCGGGGGAGGTCCTACAATGAGCAGTTCTTC. This sequence encodes CSVEERGRSYNEQFF.

The chain is built from TRBV14 and TRBJ2-4; the D is unclear. V lost 0 bases, J lost 1 base, and 13 bases lay in between. The CDR3 extends over 17 amino acids. Germline assignment: CDR1 SGHDN and CDR2 FVKESK. CDR3 sequence (DNA): TGTGCCAGCAGCCAAGATCACGTGACTGAGGCCAAAAACATTCAGTACTTC. Translated, it gives CASSQDHVTEAKNIQYF. Supplemented by reference TRBV14 and TRBJ2-4, the full variable domain reads EAGVTQFPSHSVIEKGQTVTLRCDPISGHDNLYWYRRVMGKEIKFLLHFVKESKQDESGMPNNRFLAERTGGTYSTLKVQPAELEDSGVYFCASSQDHVTEAKNIQYFGAGTRLSVL.

Regarding this clonotype: Since a much larger clone is just one base distant, this may be a read error. This sequence joins TRBV29-1 and TRBJ1-1, with D perhaps TRBD1 (6 bases). Germline CDR1 and CDR2: SQVTM and ANQGSEA. CDR3 length: 13 amino acids. CDR3 region: CCVATGTLTEAFF. The DNA of the CDR3 is TGCTGCGTGGCCACCGGGACACTCACTGAAGCTTTCTTT.

Turning to this clonotype: Since no conserved phenylalanine or tryptophan closes the CDR3, a read error is the likely cause. The rearrangement links TRBV4-1 to TRBJ2-7; 14 positions match TRBD2. The CDR3 spans 15 residues. Per germline, CDR1 MGHRA and CDR2 YSYEKL. V trimming: 3 bases; J trimming: 10 bases; junction bases outside the gene matches: 8. The CDR3 region is CASSQGLAGEREQYL. CDR3 DNA sequence: TGCGCCAGCAGCCAGGGACTAGCGGGAGAGCGGGAACAGTACCTC.

About this clonotype itself: Just one base apart from a much larger clone, this may be a read error. This sequence joins TRBV4-3 and TRBJ2-3; D unclear. Germline CDR1 LGHNA, CDR2 YSLEER. This CDR3 is 13 amino acids long. CDR3 DNA: TGCGCCAGCAGCCAAGATGGGTCAGATACGCATTATTTT. It yields the protein CASSQDGSDTHYF.

The CDR3: CASSQRRHTEAFF. The DNA for the CDR3 is TGTGCCAGCAGTCAACGCAGACACACTGAAGCTTTCTTT. The rearrangement links TRBV6-6 to TRBJ1-1; D is unresolved. Trimming cost V 5 bases and J 3 bases, with 10 bases left between them. This CDR3 comprises 13 residues. Per germline, CDR1 MNHNY and CDR2 SVGAGI (reference sequence).

In regard to this clonotype: A read error is possible here, since a much larger clone lies one base away. The chain links TRBV6-5 to TRBJ1-1; D might be TRBD1 (5 bases). V dropped 10 bases and J dropped 4 bases, with 19 bases sitting between them. CDR3 length: 14 amino acids. Germline lookup yields CDR1 MNHEY and CDR2 SVGAGI. CDR3 in DNA: TGTGCCAACAAACTAGACAGCCCATCCACTGAAGCTTTCTTT. It translates to CANKLDSPSTEAFF.

This clonotype appeared a few times. The chain recombines TRBV30 with TRBJ1-6, with TRBD1 matching 8 bases. The V segment lost 5 bases and the J segment 5 bases; nucleotides outside the gene matches: 8. This CDR3 region has 15 residues. The germline V gene encodes CDR1 GTSNPN and CDR2 SVGIG (reference sequence). The CDR3 spells CAWDRTGTNNSPLHF. The DNA of the CDR3 is TGTGCCTGGGATAGGACAGGGACGAATAATTCACCCCTCCACTTT. Full variable domain (outside the CDR3, taken from reference TRBV30 and TRBJ1-6): SQTIHQWPATLVQPVGSPLSLECTVEGTSNPNLYWYRQAAGRGLQLLFYSVGIGQISSEVPQNLSASRPQDRQFILSSKKLLLSDSGFYLCAWDRTGTNNSPLHFGNGTRLTVT.

V usage is TRBV6-5 and J usage is TRBJ1-1; no definite D call. The V and J ends lost 8 bases and 3 bases respectively, with 7 bases between them. Germline V gene lookup returns CDR1 MNHEY and CDR2 SVGAGI. This CDR3 comprises 11 residues. The CDR3 region is CASRRDTEAFF. CDR3 bases: TGTGCCAGCCGCCGGGACACTGAAGCTTTCTTT.

Concerning this clonotype itself: A clone one base away is much larger, so this may be a read error. V and J are TRBV12-3 or TRBV12-4 and TRBJ2-3; 11 bases line up with TRBD2. The CDR3 length is 15 residues. The CDR3 region is CASSTSGRGTETQYF. In DNA, the CDR3 is TGTGCCAGCAGTACTAGCGGGAGAGGCACAGAAACGCAGTATTTT.

In this sample, this clonotype turned up many times. The chain couples TRBV12-3 or TRBV12-4 to TRBJ2-3; either TRBD1 or TRBD2 may supply D (5 bases each). V was clipped by 6 bases and J by 2 bases, with 15 bases between them. CDR3 size: 15 residues. The CDR3 DNA reads as TGTGCCAGCAGCCTCCTTGGGGGACCCACAGATACGCAGTATTTT. Amino acids: CASSLLGGPTDTQYF.

The V and J genes are TRBV29-1 and TRBJ2-5, with D tentatively TRBD2 (5 bases). Germline V lookup: CDR1 SQVTM, CDR2 ANQGSEA. The CDR3 runs 13 residues. Trimming took 5 bases from V and 1 from J, leaving 11 bases between them. The CDR3 DNA reads as TGCAGCGTTTCGGAGGACTTCCAAGAGACCCAGTACTTC. This translates into CSVSEDFQETQYF.

The chain recombines TRBV6-2 or TRBV6-3 with TRBJ1-1; D possibly corresponds to TRBD1 (5 bases). This CDR3 region has 18 residues. Trimming took off 5 bases at V and 0 bases at J, with 22 bases between the two ends. The germline CDR1 and CDR2 sequences are MNHEY and SVGEGT. The CDR3 DNA is TGTGCCAGCAGTCGAGGACAATCCGTGGGGGATCTGAACACTGAAGCTTTCTTT. This codes for CASSRGQSVGDLNTEAFF.

The V gene is TRBV11-2, the J gene TRBJ2-7; no clear D. The germline gives CDR1 SGHAT, CDR2 FQNNGV. The CDR3 totals 13 residues. The CDR3 nucleotides read TGTACCAGCAGCTTCGGCGGTTCCTACGAGCAGTACGTC. Protein product: CTSSFGGSYEQYV.

This rearrangement joins TRBV6-4 to TRBJ2-3; D not certain. This CDR3 spans 13 amino acids. V lost 3 bases, J lost 1 base, and 5 bases lay in between. Germline V gene lookup returns CDR1 MRHNA and CDR2 SNTAGT. In DNA form, the CDR3 reads TGTGCCAGCAGTGAGGCAGGCACAGATACGCAGTATTTT. Its protein is CASSEAGTDTQYF.

This clonotype turned up a few times. The junction differs from germline at one of its ends, possibly a read error. The J gene is TRBJ2-7, the V gene TRBV14, with 8 bases identical to TRBD2. The CDR3 contains 17 residues. From germline, CDR1 is SGHDN and CDR2 FVKESK. The CDR3, as DNA: TGTGCCAGCGGCCAAGGGTGGCTAGCGGGTCTCCCCTACGAGCAGTACTTC. The encoded protein is CASGQGWLAGLPYEQYF. The full variable domain, rest sourced from reference TRBV14 and TRBJ2-7, is EAGVTQFPSHSVIEKGQTVTLRCDPISGHDNLYWYRRVMGKEIKFLLHFVKESKQDESGMPNNRFLAERTGGTYSTLKVQPAELEDSGVYFCASGQGWLAGLPYEQYFGPGTRLTVT.